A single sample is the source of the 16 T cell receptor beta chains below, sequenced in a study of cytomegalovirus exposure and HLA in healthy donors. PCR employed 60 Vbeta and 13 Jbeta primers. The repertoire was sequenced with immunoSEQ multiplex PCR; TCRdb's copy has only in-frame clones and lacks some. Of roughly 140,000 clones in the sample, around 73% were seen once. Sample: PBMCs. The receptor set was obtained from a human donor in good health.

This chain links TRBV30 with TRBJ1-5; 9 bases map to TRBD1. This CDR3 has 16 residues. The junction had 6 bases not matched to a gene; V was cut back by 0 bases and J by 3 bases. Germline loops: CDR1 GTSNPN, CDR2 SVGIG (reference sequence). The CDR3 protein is CAWSVTGGAPNQPQHF. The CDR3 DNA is TGTGCCTGGAGTGTAACAGGGGGCGCCCCCAATCAGCCCCAGCATTTT.

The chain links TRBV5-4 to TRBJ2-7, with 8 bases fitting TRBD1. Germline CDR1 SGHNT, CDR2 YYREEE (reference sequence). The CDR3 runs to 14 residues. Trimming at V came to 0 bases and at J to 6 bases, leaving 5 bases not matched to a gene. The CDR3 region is CASSLDRGIREQYF. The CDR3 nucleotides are TGTGCCAGCAGCTTGGACAGGGGGATTCGCGAGCAGTACTTC.

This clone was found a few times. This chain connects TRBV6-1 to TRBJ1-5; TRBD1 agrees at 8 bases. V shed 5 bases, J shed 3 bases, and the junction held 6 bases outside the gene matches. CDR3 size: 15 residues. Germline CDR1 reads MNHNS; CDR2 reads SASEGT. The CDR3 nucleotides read TGTGCCAGCAGTTGGGACAGGAGGGTCAATCAGCCCCAGCATTTT. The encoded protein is CASSWDRRVNQPQHF.

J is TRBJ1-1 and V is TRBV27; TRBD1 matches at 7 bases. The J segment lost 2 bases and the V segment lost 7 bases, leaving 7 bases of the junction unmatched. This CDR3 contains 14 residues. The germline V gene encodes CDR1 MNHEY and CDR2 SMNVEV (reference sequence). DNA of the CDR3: TGTGCCAGCACCCCGGGACAGATAAACACTGAAGCTTTCTTT. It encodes CASTPGQINTEAFF.

This CDR3 is CASSPEAGSKYNEQFF. CDR3 DNA sequence: TGTGCCAGCAGCCCCGAAGCCGGGAGTAAGTACAATGAGCAGTTCTTC. This rearrangement joins TRBV7-9 to TRBJ2-1; TRBD2 might be the D (6 bases). CDR1 and CDR2 from the germline V gene are SEHNR and FQNEAQ (reference sequence). The CDR3 covers 16 residues. V lost 5 bases and J lost 4, with 18 bases in between.

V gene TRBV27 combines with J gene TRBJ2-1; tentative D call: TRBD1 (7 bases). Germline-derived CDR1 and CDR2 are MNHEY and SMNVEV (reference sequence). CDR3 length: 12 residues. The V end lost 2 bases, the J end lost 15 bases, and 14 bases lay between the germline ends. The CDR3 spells CASSLPDRDLFF. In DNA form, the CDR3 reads TGTGCCAGCAGTTTACCCGACAGGGACTTGTTCTTC.

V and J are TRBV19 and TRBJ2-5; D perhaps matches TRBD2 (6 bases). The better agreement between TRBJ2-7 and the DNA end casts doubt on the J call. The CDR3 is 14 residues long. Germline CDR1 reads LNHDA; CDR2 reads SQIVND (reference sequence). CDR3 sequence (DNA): TGTGCCAGTAGTCCACGGGACTGGGACTACGAGCAGTACTTC. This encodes CASSPRDWDYEQYF.

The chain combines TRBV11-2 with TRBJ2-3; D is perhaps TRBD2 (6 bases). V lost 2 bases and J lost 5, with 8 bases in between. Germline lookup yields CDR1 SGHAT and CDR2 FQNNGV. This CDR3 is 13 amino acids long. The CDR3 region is CASSLLGGDTQYF. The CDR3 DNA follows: TGTGCCAGCAGCTTATTGGGGGGAGATACGCAGTATTTT.

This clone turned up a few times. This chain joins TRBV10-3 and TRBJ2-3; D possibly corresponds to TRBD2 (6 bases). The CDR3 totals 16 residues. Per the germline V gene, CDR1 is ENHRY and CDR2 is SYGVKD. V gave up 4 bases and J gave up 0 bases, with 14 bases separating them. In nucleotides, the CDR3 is TGTGCCATCAGTGGTCGGGACTCTCAAAGCACAGATACGCAGTATTTT. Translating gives CAISGRDSQSTDTQYF.

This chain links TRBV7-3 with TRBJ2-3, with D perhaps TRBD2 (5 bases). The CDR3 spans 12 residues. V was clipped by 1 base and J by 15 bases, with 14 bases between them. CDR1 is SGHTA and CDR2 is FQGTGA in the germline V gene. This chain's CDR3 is CASSLKPGNLYF. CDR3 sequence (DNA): TGTGCCAGCAGCTTAAAACCGGGGAACCTTTATTTT.

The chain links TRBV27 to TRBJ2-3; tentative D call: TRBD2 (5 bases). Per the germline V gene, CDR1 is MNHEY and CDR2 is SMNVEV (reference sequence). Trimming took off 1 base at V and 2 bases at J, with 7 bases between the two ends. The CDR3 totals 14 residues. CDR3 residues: CASSLWRNTDTQYF. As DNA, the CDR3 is TGTGCCAGCAGTTTATGGAGGAACACAGATACGCAGTATTTT.

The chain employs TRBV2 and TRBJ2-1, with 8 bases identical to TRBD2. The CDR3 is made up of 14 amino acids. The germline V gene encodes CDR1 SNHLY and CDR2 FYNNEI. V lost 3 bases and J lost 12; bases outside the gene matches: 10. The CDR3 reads CASSEFAGGLRQFF. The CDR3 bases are TGTGCCAGCAGTGAGTTCGCGGGGGGCCTTCGGCAGTTCTTC.

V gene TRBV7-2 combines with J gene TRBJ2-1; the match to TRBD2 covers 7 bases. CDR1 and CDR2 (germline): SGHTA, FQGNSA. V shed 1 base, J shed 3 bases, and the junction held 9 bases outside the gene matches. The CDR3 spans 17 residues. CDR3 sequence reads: CASSLGPGTTGYNEQFF. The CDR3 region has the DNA TGTGCCAGCAGCTTAGGCCCCGGGACTACGGGCTACAATGAGCAGTTCTTC.

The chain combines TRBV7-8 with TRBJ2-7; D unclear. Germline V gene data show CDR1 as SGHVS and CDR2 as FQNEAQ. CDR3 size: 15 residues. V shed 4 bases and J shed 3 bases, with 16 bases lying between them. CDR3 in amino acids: CASSSTRLPNYEQYF. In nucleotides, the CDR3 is TGTGCCAGCAGCTCCACACGACTCCCAAACTACGAGCAGTACTTC.

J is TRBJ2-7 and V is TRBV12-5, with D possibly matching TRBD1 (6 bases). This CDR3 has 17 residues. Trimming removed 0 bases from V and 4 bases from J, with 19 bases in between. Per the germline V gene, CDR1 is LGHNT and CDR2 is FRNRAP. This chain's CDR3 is CASGLVIHRDSSYEQYF. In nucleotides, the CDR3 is TGTGCTAGTGGTTTGGTAATCCACAGGGATAGTTCTTACGAGCAGTACTTC.

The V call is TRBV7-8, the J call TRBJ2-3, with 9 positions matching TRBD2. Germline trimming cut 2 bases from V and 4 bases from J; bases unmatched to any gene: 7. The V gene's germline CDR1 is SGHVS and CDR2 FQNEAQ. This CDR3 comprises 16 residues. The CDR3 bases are TGTGCCAGCAGCTTAAGGCGGGGGGGCCCCCCAGATACGCAGTATTTT. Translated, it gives CASSLRRGGPPDTQYF.